Listed below are T cell receptor beta chains from one sample, sequenced in a study of blood T cell repertoires in COVID-19. Here immunoSEQ multiplex PCR was the method, and the copy in TCRdb shows in-frame clones only, minus some. The sample has some 140,000 clones, 91% seen once. Material for sequencing was peripheral blood. The receptors were gathered from a man in his fifties with acute or convalescent COVID-19. The CDR3 runs from the conserved cysteine through the conserved F or W. Each record gives: J gene, D gene, clone size, V gene, CDR3 DNA, CDR3 protein. D genes are given only for firm matches. Part of the rows lack a size; the others show once, few, many or a class for expanded clones.

j_call: TRBJ2-1
d_call: TRBD1
clone_size: .
v_call: TRBV12-3/TRBV12-4
cdr3_nt: TGTGCCAGCAGTTCAGGGGGATGGGAGCAGTTCTTC
cdr3_aa: CASSSGGWEQFF

j_call: TRBJ2-3
d_call: TRBD2
clone_size: once
v_call: TRBV9
cdr3_nt: TGTGCCAGCAGCGTTCGGACTAGCGCGAGCACAGATACGCAGTATTTT
cdr3_aa: CASSVRTSASTDTQYF

j_call: TRBJ2-4
d_call: TRBD1
clone_size: once
v_call: TRBV6-1
cdr3_nt: TGTGCCAGCAGTGGAGGAGAGGGGGCATCGTCCAAAAACATTCAGTACTTC
cdr3_aa: CASSGGEGASSKNIQYF

j_call: TRBJ2-3
d_call: .
clone_size: once
v_call: TRBV11-3
cdr3_nt: TGTGCCAGCAGCTCGTCCACCGGGACTTCATTAGATACGCAGTATTTT
cdr3_aa: CASSSSTGTSLDTQYF

j_call: TRBJ1-5
d_call: TRBD1
clone_size: .
v_call: TRBV18
cdr3_nt: TGTGCCAGCTCCCTTCAGGGGGATTTCAATCAGCCCCAGCATTTT
cdr3_aa: CASSLQGDFNQPQHF

j_call: TRBJ1-4
d_call: .
clone_size: .
v_call: TRBV28
cdr3_nt: TGTGCCAGCAGTCCACCCAGGGCCTCCGGGGGAAAACTGTTTTTT
cdr3_aa: CASSPPRASGGKLFF

j_call: TRBJ2-3
d_call: .
clone_size: .
v_call: TRBV27
cdr3_nt: TGTGCCAGCAGTTACTCCACCCCGTATCGGCACAGGGGGGGGCCAGATACGCAGTATTTT
cdr3_aa: CASSYSTPYRHRGGPDTQYF

j_call: TRBJ1-5
d_call: TRBD1
clone_size: once
v_call: TRBV19
cdr3_nt: TGTGCCAGTAGGGTCCAGGGGGGCAATCAGCCCCAGCATTTT
cdr3_aa: CASRVQGGNQPQHF

j_call: TRBJ1-1
d_call: .
clone_size: .
v_call: TRBV6-5
cdr3_nt: TGTGCCAGCAGTCTTCCAGGGGAGAAGGACACTGAAGCTTTCTTT
cdr3_aa: CASSLPGEKDTEAFF

j_call: TRBJ1-2
d_call: TRBD1
clone_size: .
v_call: TRBV27
cdr3_nt: TGTGCCAGCAGTTTAAAAGCAGGGGGCGCCAACTATGGCTACACCTTC
cdr3_aa: CASSLKAGGANYGYTF

j_call: TRBJ2-2
d_call: .
clone_size: .
v_call: TRBV14
cdr3_nt: TGTGCCAGCAGCCCATTTGGGACATTTAACACCGGGGAGCTGTTTTTT
cdr3_aa: CASSPFGTFNTGELFF

j_call: TRBJ2-7
d_call: TRBD1
clone_size: .
v_call: TRBV9
cdr3_nt: TGTGCCAGCAGCGTAGGGGACAGGGCGAGCTACGAGCAGTACTTC
cdr3_aa: CASSVGDRASYEQYF

j_call: TRBJ1-1
d_call: .
clone_size: .
v_call: TRBV6-6
cdr3_nt: TGTGCCACGCGAGACAACATGAACACTGAAGCTTTCTTT
cdr3_aa: CATRDNMNTEAFF

j_call: TRBJ2-2
d_call: .
clone_size: once
v_call: TRBV4-3
cdr3_nt: TGCGCCAGCAGCCCTAGATATGAAGACACCGGGGAGCTGTTTTTT
cdr3_aa: CASSPRYEDTGELFF

j_call: TRBJ2-7
d_call: .
clone_size: .
v_call: TRBV7-2
cdr3_nt: TGTGCCAGCAGCTTAGGTTACAGGGACACCTACGAGCAGTACTTC
cdr3_aa: CASSLGYRDTYEQYF

j_call: TRBJ2-5
d_call: .
clone_size: once
v_call: TRBV28
cdr3_nt: TGTGCCAGCAGTTTACCGGGATCGGAGACCCAGTACTTC
cdr3_aa: CASSLPGSETQYF

j_call: TRBJ2-1
d_call: .
clone_size: .
v_call: TRBV10-3
cdr3_nt: TGTGCCATCAGCCTTAGCGTCGGCTACAATGAGCAGTTCTTC
cdr3_aa: CAISLSVGYNEQFF

j_call: TRBJ2-1
d_call: TRBD1
clone_size: .
v_call: TRBV11-3
cdr3_nt: TGTGCCAGCAGCTTAGGACAGGGGGCCCATGAGCAGTTCTTC
cdr3_aa: CASSLGQGAHEQFF

j_call: TRBJ2-2
d_call: .
clone_size: .
v_call: TRBV28
cdr3_nt: TGTGCCACCACGCGGGCAGGCCGTACTCTCACCGGGGAGCTGTTTTTT
cdr3_aa: CATTRAGRTLTGELFF

j_call: TRBJ1-4
d_call: .
clone_size: few
v_call: TRBV2
cdr3_nt: TGTGCCACCAGCTCGGGCCTCACGAGGGGGGAAAAACTGTTTTTT
cdr3_aa: CATSSGLTRGEKLFF

j_call: TRBJ1-5
d_call: .
clone_size: .
v_call: TRBV29-1
cdr3_nt: TGCAGCGTTGTTAGTGAAAGCAATCAGCCCCAGCATTTT
cdr3_aa: CSVVSESNQPQHF

j_call: TRBJ1-4
d_call: .
clone_size: .
v_call: TRBV11-2
cdr3_nt: TGTGCCAGCAGCCAGGGGTGGGATGAAAAACTGTTTTTT
cdr3_aa: CASSQGWDEKLFF

j_call: TRBJ1-5
d_call: TRBD1
clone_size: .
v_call: TRBV10-3
cdr3_nt: TGTGCCACCCACCCCGGGACAGGAGCGATAGGGAGCAATCAGCCCCAGCATTTT
cdr3_aa: CATHPGTGAIGSNQPQHF

j_call: TRBJ2-2
d_call: TRBD1
clone_size: .
v_call: TRBV5-8
cdr3_nt: TGTGCCAGCAGCTTCTACAGGGGTTGGACCGGGGAGCTGTTTTTT
cdr3_aa: CASSFYRGWTGELFF

j_call: TRBJ1-1
d_call: TRBD1
clone_size: .
v_call: TRBV5-4
cdr3_nt: TGTGCCAGCAGCTTGGGAGGGGGCCGGAACACTGAAGCTTTCTTT
cdr3_aa: CASSLGGGRNTEAFF

j_call: TRBJ2-2
d_call: TRBD2
clone_size: .
v_call: TRBV3-1/TRBV3-2
cdr3_nt: TGTGCCAGCAGCCCCCCGGGGAGGGTTAACACCGGGGAGCTGTTTTTT
cdr3_aa: CASSPPGRVNTGELFF

j_call: TRBJ2-5
d_call: .
clone_size: .
v_call: TRBV29-1
cdr3_nt: TGCAGCGTTGAGGTACAGGGTGGGGAGACCCAGTACTTC
cdr3_aa: CSVEVQGGETQYF

j_call: TRBJ1-2
d_call: TRBD1
clone_size: once
v_call: TRBV11-2
cdr3_nt: TGTGCCAGCAGCCCCGGAGGACAGGGCCCCTATGGCTACACCTTC
cdr3_aa: CASSPGGQGPYGYTF

j_call: TRBJ1-3
d_call: .
clone_size: .
v_call: TRBV18
cdr3_nt: TGTGCCAGCGCTGGACAAGTTGACGGAAACACCATATATTTT
cdr3_aa: CASAGQVDGNTIYF

j_call: TRBJ1-3
d_call: .
clone_size: .
v_call: TRBV19
cdr3_nt: TGTGCCAGTAAGATACCCGGGATCTCTGGAAACACCATATATTTT
cdr3_aa: CASKIPGISGNTIYF

j_call: TRBJ1-2
d_call: .
clone_size: .
v_call: TRBV11-2
cdr3_nt: TGTGCCAGCAGCTCTTTTGGGGGAGGCTATGGCTACACCTTC
cdr3_aa: CASSSFGGGYGYTF

j_call: TRBJ2-7
d_call: .
clone_size: .
v_call: TRBV9
cdr3_nt: TGTGCCAGCAGCCCCTCCTTAAGCGGCCACGGGCAGTACTTC
cdr3_aa: CASSPSLSGHGQYF

j_call: TRBJ1-3
d_call: .
clone_size: .
v_call: TRBV7-8
cdr3_nt: TGTGCCAGCAGCGTACAGAGCTCTGGAAACACCATATATTTT
cdr3_aa: CASSVQSSGNTIYF

j_call: TRBJ1-1
d_call: .
clone_size: once
v_call: TRBV30
cdr3_nt: TGTGCCTGGAGTGATCGCAGGGGAGCTGAAGCTTTCTTT
cdr3_aa: CAWSDRRGAEAFF

j_call: TRBJ1-5
d_call: .
clone_size: .
v_call: TRBV19
cdr3_nt: TGTGCCAGTACCCGGACGGGGACACGTAATCAGCCCCAGCATTTT
cdr3_aa: CASTRTGTRNQPQHF

j_call: TRBJ2-3
d_call: TRBD1
clone_size: .
v_call: TRBV7-3
cdr3_nt: TGTGCCAGCAGCTTAGGACAGGGTAATGTAGATACGCAGTATTTT
cdr3_aa: CASSLGQGNVDTQYF